A selection of T cell receptor beta chains follows, all from one sample in a study of cytomegalovirus exposure and HLA in healthy donors. The protocol was immunoSEQ multiplex PCR, while the TCRdb copy is restricted to in-frame clones and leaves out a portion. The data show approximately 160,000 clones, about 82% seen once. Material for sequencing was PBMCs. The receptors were gathered from a female donor in good health and CMV-seronegative. The CDR3 runs from the conserved cysteine through the conserved F or W. Fields, in order: D gene, V gene, J gene, clone size, CDR3 DNA, CDR3 protein. The D gene is left open where the match is weak. A clone size is listed for some rows: how often the clone was seen (once, few, many), or a class if it is expanded.

d_gene: TRBD2; v_gene: TRBV29-1; j_gene: TRBJ2-3; abundance: .; CDR3nt: TGCAGCGTTGCCACGACTAGCGGGGGGGCAGATACGCAGTATTTT; CDR3aa: CSVATTSGGADTQYF
d_gene: TRBD1; v_gene: TRBV11-3; j_gene: TRBJ2-5; abundance: .; CDR3nt: TGTGCCAGCAGCTTAGGACAGGGGAACCAAGAGACCCAGTACTTC; CDR3aa: CASSLGQGNQETQYF
d_gene: .; v_gene: TRBV9; j_gene: TRBJ2-3; abundance: .; CDR3nt: TGTGCCAGCAGCGTAGGTTACGGGGGCACAGATACGCAGTATTTT; CDR3aa: CASSVGYGGTDTQYF
d_gene: TRBD1; v_gene: TRBV4-3; j_gene: TRBJ2-7; abundance: .; CDR3nt: TGCGCCAGCAGCCAAGATTGGGGGACAGGGGGCTACGAGCAGTACTTC; CDR3aa: CASSQDWGTGGYEQYF
d_gene: .; v_gene: TRBV28; j_gene: TRBJ1-1; abundance: .; CDR3nt: TGTGCCAGCAGTTTTGCAGGCAGGAACACTGAAGCTTTCTTT; CDR3aa: CASSFAGRNTEAFF
d_gene: TRBD1; v_gene: TRBV29-1; j_gene: TRBJ1-1; abundance: few; CDR3nt: TGCAGCGTTGGGACAGGGTGGACTGAAGCTTTCTTT; CDR3aa: CSVGTGWTEAFF
d_gene: .; v_gene: TRBV28; j_gene: TRBJ2-2; abundance: .; CDR3nt: TGTGCCAGCAGTTTTACAACCGGGGAGCTGTTTTTT; CDR3aa: CASSFTTGELFF
d_gene: TRBD2; v_gene: TRBV27; j_gene: TRBJ2-1; abundance: .; CDR3nt: TGTGCCAGCAGTTTAATTACTAGCGGGAGTGGAAATGAGCAGTTCTTC; CDR3aa: CASSLITSGSGNEQFF
d_gene: .; v_gene: TRBV12-5; j_gene: TRBJ2-1; abundance: .; CDR3nt: TGTGCTAGTGCTCAAGACTGGGGCAGTTTCAATGAGCAGTTCTTC; CDR3aa: CASAQDWGSFNEQFF
d_gene: .; v_gene: TRBV30; j_gene: TRBJ1-6; abundance: .; CDR3nt: TGTGCCTCGCTCGGGGGTAAGGGGTATAGTTCACCCCTCCACTTT; CDR3aa: CASLGGKGYSSPLHF
d_gene: .; v_gene: TRBV28; j_gene: TRBJ1-2; abundance: .; CDR3nt: TGTGCCAGCACGACACGGGGAATCTATGGCTACACCTTC; CDR3aa: CASTTRGIYGYTF
d_gene: TRBD2; v_gene: TRBV27; j_gene: TRBJ2-5; abundance: .; CDR3nt: TGTGCCAGCAGTTTATGGGGGACTAGCGGGAGAAGAGAGACCCAGTACTTC; CDR3aa: CASSLWGTSGRRETQYF
d_gene: TRBD1; v_gene: TRBV28; j_gene: TRBJ1-1; abundance: .; CDR3nt: TGTGCCAGCGGTCCGGACAGGGGACTGAACACTGAAGCTTTCTTT; CDR3aa: CASGPDRGLNTEAFF
d_gene: .; v_gene: TRBV9; j_gene: TRBJ1-2; abundance: .; CDR3nt: TGTGCCAGCTCCCCATCCCCAGGGCAGTATGGCTACACCTTC; CDR3aa: CASSPSPGQYGYTF
d_gene: .; v_gene: TRBV21-1; j_gene: TRBJ2-7; abundance: few; CDR3nt: TGTGCCAGCAGTTATACGGGACAGGGCACCTACGAGCAGTACTTC; CDR3aa: CASSYTGQGTYEQYF
d_gene: .; v_gene: TRBV7-2; j_gene: TRBJ2-2; abundance: once; CDR3nt: TGTGCCAGCAGCCTGCCGGGCACCGGGGAGCTGTTTTTT; CDR3aa: CASSLPGTGELFF
d_gene: .; v_gene: TRBV2; j_gene: TRBJ2-1; abundance: .; CDR3nt: TGTGCCAGCAGTGAATTGGAGGATGAGCAGTTCTTC; CDR3aa: CASSELEDEQFF
d_gene: TRBD1; v_gene: TRBV28; j_gene: TRBJ2-7; abundance: .; CDR3nt: TGTGCCAGCAGGACAGGGGGTCCCTACGAGCAGTACTTC; CDR3aa: CASRTGGPYEQYF
d_gene: .; v_gene: TRBV5-1; j_gene: TRBJ2-5; abundance: .; CDR3nt: TGCGCCAGCAGCCGAGGGGGAACACAAGAGACCCAGTACTTC; CDR3aa: CASSRGGTQETQYF
d_gene: TRBD2; v_gene: TRBV7-2; j_gene: TRBJ2-5; abundance: .; CDR3nt: TGTGCCAGCAGCCAGGGACTAGCGGCAGAGACCCAGTACTTC; CDR3aa: CASSQGLAAETQYF
d_gene: .; v_gene: TRBV6-5; j_gene: TRBJ2-5; abundance: .; CDR3nt: TGTGCCAGCAGTTACTCGGGGGCGCGAGGGGAGACCCAGTACTTC; CDR3aa: CASSYSGARGETQYF
d_gene: TRBD2; v_gene: TRBV29-1; j_gene: TRBJ2-1; abundance: .; CDR3nt: TGCAGCGTTGGAAGGGGAAGGCGGGAGGGGGGTATCTATGAGCAGTTCTTC; CDR3aa: CSVGRGRREGGIYEQFF
d_gene: TRBD1; v_gene: TRBV18; j_gene: TRBJ1-4; abundance: .; CDR3nt: TGTGCCAGCTCACCAGTCGACAGGGCCGGCGAAAAACTGTTTTTT; CDR3aa: CASSPVDRAGEKLFF